These 8 T cell receptor beta chains were sequenced from one sample in a study of control samples from healthy donors and cancer patients. Repertoires were generated with immunoSEQ multiplex PCR, while TCRdb's copy carries only in-frame clones and drops some. The sample holds 150,000 to 200,000 clones, about 90% seen once. The sample comprised blood. Receptors were obtained from a man aged 25-45 years in good health.

The chain carries TRBV7-8 and TRBJ2-7; no definite D call. V was pared by 1 base and J by 2 bases, with 3 bases between. CDR1 is SGHVS, CDR2 FQNEAQ, per germline. The CDR3 covers 12 residues. In DNA form, the CDR3 reads TGTGCCAGCAGCTTAGGGACCTACGAGCAGTACTTC. Translation: CASSLGTYEQYF.

The chain has TRBV7-2 and TRBJ1-3; D is undetermined. In germline, CDR1 is SGHTA, CDR2 FQGNSA. The CDR3 is made up of 15 amino acids. The ends were cut back, 1 base at V and 2 bases at J, with 9 bases in the middle. DNA of the CDR3: TGTGCCAGCAGCTTAGGCGTGGGCCCTGGAAACACCATATATTTT. Translating gives CASSLGVGPGNTIYF.

The rearrangement joins TRBV11-2 to TRBJ2-1; perhaps D is TRBD1 or TRBD2 (5 bases each). Trimming cost V 3 bases and J 5 bases, with 11 bases left between them. Germline V lookup: CDR1 SGHAT, CDR2 FQNNGV. CDR3 length equals 14 residues. The CDR3, as DNA: TGTGCCAGCAGCTTCCCCGGGACCCACAATGAGCAGTTCTTC. This sequence encodes CASSFPGTHNEQFF.

The genes are TRBV2 and TRBJ1-6; D is unclear. This CDR3 is 13 amino acids long. V gave up 10 bases and J gave up 7 bases, with 14 bases separating them. Germline V gives CDR1 SNHLY, CDR2 FYNNEI. This CDR3 reads CATPGSMNSPLHF. CDR3 sequence (DNA): TGTGCCACTCCGGGATCGATGAATTCACCCCTCCACTTT.

V gene TRBV7-3 combines with J gene TRBJ1-2, with D maybe TRBD1 (5 bases). Germline V gene lookup returns CDR1 SGHTA and CDR2 FQGTGA. This CDR3 spans 13 amino acids. Deletions cut 5 bases from V and 7 bases from J, with 14 bases between. CDR3 loop: CASSPGDLGGYTF. For the CDR3, the DNA is TGTGCCAGCAGCCCGGGGGACCTCGGTGGCTACACCTTC.

The CDR3 nucleotides read TGTGCCAGCAGCTTAGGGGATCCCCGAACCGGGGAGCTGTTTTTT. As protein: CASSLGDPRTGELFF. The chain is built from TRBV5-5 and TRBJ2-2; possible D gene TRBD1, 5 bases. This CDR3 is 15 amino acids long. V was trimmed by 2 bases and J by 5 bases, leaving 13 bases between them. Germline V lookup: CDR1 SGHKS, CDR2 YYEKEE (reference sequence).

The V call is TRBV11-2, the J call TRBJ2-7; the D gene is possibly TRBD1 (6 bases). In germline, CDR1 is SGHAT, CDR2 FQNNGV. This CDR3 has 15 amino acids. Trimming removed 1 base at V and 0 bases at J, with 10 bases between. CDR3 protein: CASSLGTDFSYEQYF. The CDR3 nucleotides read TGTGCCAGCAGCTTAGGGACAGACTTCTCCTACGAGCAGTACTTC.

The CDR3 DNA follows: TGTGCCAGCAGTTTAAATGCCCTCACAGATACGCAGTATTTT. This codes for CASSLNALTDTQYF. The V gene is TRBV27, the J gene TRBJ2-3; D is unresolved. The CDR3 contains 14 residues. Trimming stripped 2 bases from V and 2 bases from J, with 8 bases between. From germline, CDR1 is MNHEY and CDR2 SMNVEV (reference sequence).